Described below is a single T cell receptor (beta chain) sequence and its context. Its antigen is unknown. Per sample, extraction of total RNA gave at least 5.5 micrograms in every case. Then a second PCR, running about 6 to 11 cycles, was carried out with a sample-barcoded 5' primer and a J-beta primer mix. All cDNA molecules were each tagged by a template-switch adaptor with 12 random nucleotides. Each CDR3 protein is one row after TCRdb ran MiXCR on the 5' RACE reads. The table records 1.5 million to 2 million distinct CDR3 sequences, around half of them present only once. The data belong to a study of blood T cells in healthy people across ages. This CDR3 has 16 amino acids. Germline values: CDR1 LNHNV, CDR2 YYDKDF (reference sequence). The J segment lost 7 bases and the V segment lost 0 bases, leaving 8 bases of the junction unmatched. Overall study results and limits: Roughly linearly, TCR beta diversity per million T cells fell as age increased.

The gene calls are TRBV15 and TRBJ2-1; 8 bases agree with TRBD1. The specimen was blood. This receptor was obtained from a woman in her thirties or forties in good health. The CDR3 bases are TGTGCCACCAGCAGAGATAAAAGGACAGGGCGGAATGAGCAGTTCTTC. It translates to CATSRDKRTGRNEQFF.